Below are 3 T cell receptor beta chains sequenced from a single sample in a study of CD8 T cells in ankylosing spondylitis. Findings and limits, study-wide: What appeared characteristic of ankylosing spondylitis blood was a TCR beta motif of under 10 highly homologous variants.

These receptors lack a known antigen. TCRdb reprocessed the 5' RACE reads via MiXCR and lists one record per CDR3 protein. This table has 700,000 to 1,000,000 distinct CDR3 sequences, 12% appearing once. The material sequenced was blood, either unsorted or a sorted T cell fraction (not recorded which). The source of these receptors is a male donor with ankylosing spondylitis.

The V gene is TRBV5-1, the J gene TRBJ1-4, with TRBD1 matching 8 bases. The ends lost 6 bases at V and 0 bases at J; junction bases unmatched: 4. Germline V lookup: CDR1 SGHRS, CDR2 YFSETQ. The CDR3 spans 15 residues. The CDR3, as DNA: TGCGCCAGCAACAGGGGGACTGCAACTAATGAAAAACTGTTTTTT. It is translated as CASNRGTATNEKLFF.

There are a few counts of this clonotype. The gene calls are TRBV20-1 and TRBJ2-7; 9 bases line up with TRBD1. Germline CDR1 is DFQATT and CDR2 is SNEGSKA (reference sequence). Unmatched junction bases numbered 7, after V lost 4 bases and J lost 0 bases. The CDR3 covers 15 residues. The CDR3 DNA reads TGCAGTGCTACCTCTGGGACAGGGTCCTCCTACGAGCAGTACTTC. It encodes CSATSGTGSSYEQYF.

This clonotype was seen a few times. The genes are TRBV7-2 and TRBJ1-2, with TRBD1 identical over 9 bases. Germline V CDR1 and CDR2: SGHTA, FQGNSA. This CDR3 comprises 14 residues. The J segment lost 8 bases and the V segment lost 4 bases, leaving 8 bases of the junction unmatched. DNA of the CDR3: TGTGCCAGCAGCTCGGGACAGGGCTTGAGGGGCTACACCTTC. Protein: CASSSGQGLRGYTF.